This entry is about one T cell receptor (beta chain). Its antigen is still unknown. These data originate in a study of monozygotic twins with inflammatory bowel disease (dated by TCRdb to about 2019). Looking at the study overall: The full study comprised around 28 monozygotic twin pairs: nine German pairs (four IBD-concordant, five IBD-discordant) and 19 IBD-discordant Danish pairs. Each individual had, on average, about 151 000 unique TCRalpha sequences and 181 000 unique TCRbeta sequences available for analysis. Disease-associated traits were sought mainly through comparisons between IBD patients and their genetically identical healthy co-twins within discordant pairs. Points the paper makes about the study in general: No difference in repertoire similarity was observed between concordant and discordant twins, possibly owing to limited statistical power. Because patients received different immunosuppressive treatments, the repertoires may have picked up extra background noise and variability between individuals. Fewer clonotypes were shared with other individuals by IBD patients than by healthy twins, most markedly in patients showing signs of disease activity. The analysis was unable to tell different T cell subtypes apart. No single strong signal or clonotype linked to IBD turned up in the results, so the idea that one exists was not supported. Measured by the inverse Simpson index, TCRbeta repertoire diversity was lower in IBD patients than in their healthy co-twins.

From each donor, an approximately 2.3 ml peripheral blood sample was drawn into PAXgene tubes and stored at -80 degrees C. Without any T cell sorting, total RNA was extracted from whole blood using the PAXgene blood miRNA kit on an automated QIAcube. Deep TCRalpha and TCRbeta repertoire profiling with unique molecular barcoding was performed on peripheral blood of monozygotic twin pairs concordant or discordant for inflammatory bowel disease. Smoking habits were recorded for all twin pairs, and each individual was classified as a current, former or never smoker. CDR1 and CDR2 are drawn from the germline V gene: SGHTA, FQGNSA. The CDR3 covers 11 residues, taking in both the cysteine and the phenylalanine. No DNA is recorded. Libraries were made using 5' RACE. Preparation of each TCR library used 3,500 to 4,500 ng of total RNA. For each sample, cDNA synthesis was carried out in eight separate reactions using SMARTScribe reverse transcriptase. Unique molecular identifiers containing a 6-nucleotide sample barcode were introduced through template switching during cDNA synthesis. Two nested PCRs of approximately 16 and 10 cycles amplified the TCRalpha and TCRbeta cDNA, and bead purification followed each PCR. Before amplification, the cDNA was treated with uracil DNA-glycosylase and purified using the QIAquick PCR purification kit. The second PCR was the step at which Illumina TruSeq-compatible adapters and sample-specific barcodes were added. TapeStation and Qubit were used to check library quality and concentration, and 5 ng of each library went into the pool. The pooled libraries were sequenced with 2 x 100 bp reads and custom sequencing primers on an Illumina HiSeq2500 single-index Rapid Run. Per the original workflow: MiGEC version 1.2.6 was used for UMI-based consensus assembly, which corrected PCR and sequencing errors. V(D)J alignment, clonotype assembly and CDR3 extraction were performed with MiXCR version 2.1.1. To normalise gene usage, clonotype sharing and MAIT/NKT TCR abundance, the analysis used the top 1000, 10 000 and 20 000 clonotypes per sample. After downsampling to 27 000 UMIs, diversity was calculated as the inverse Simpson index using the vegan R package. Statistical testing used paired Mann-Whitney U tests on the discordant twin pairs and applied Benjamini-Hochberg correction for multiple testing. TCRdb reprocessed the reads and lists each CDR3 protein sequence as a single entry, with no DNA. These V and J calls derive from TCRdb rather than the authors' analysis. The sample's table covers approximately 420,000 distinct CDR3 sequences. 2% to 3% of the sample rests with the top ten.

The receptor's source is a human donor with ulcerative colitis or Crohn's disease, or a healthy co-twin of an affected twin (not recorded which). Sequences were obtained from blood. The chain uses TRBV7-2 and TRBJ2-7. The CDR3 reads as follows: CASRQIYEQYF.